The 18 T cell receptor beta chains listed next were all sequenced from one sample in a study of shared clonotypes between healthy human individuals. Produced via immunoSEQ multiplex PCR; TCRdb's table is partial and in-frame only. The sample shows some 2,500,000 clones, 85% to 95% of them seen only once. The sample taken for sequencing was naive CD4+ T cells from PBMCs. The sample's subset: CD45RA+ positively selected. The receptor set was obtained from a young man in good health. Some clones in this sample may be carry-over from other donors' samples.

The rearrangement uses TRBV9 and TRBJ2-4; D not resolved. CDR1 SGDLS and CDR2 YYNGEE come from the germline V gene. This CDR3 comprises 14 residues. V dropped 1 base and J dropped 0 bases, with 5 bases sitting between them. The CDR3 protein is CASSVRLAKNIQYF. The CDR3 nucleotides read TGTGCCAGCAGCGTACGCCTAGCCAAAAACATTCAGTACTTC.

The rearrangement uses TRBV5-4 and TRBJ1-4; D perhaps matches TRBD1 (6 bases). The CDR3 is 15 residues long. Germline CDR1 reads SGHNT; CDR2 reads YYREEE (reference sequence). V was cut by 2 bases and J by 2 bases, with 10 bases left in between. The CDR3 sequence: CASSFGGRTNEKLFF. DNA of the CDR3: TGTGCCAGCAGCTTCGGGGGGCGCACTAATGAAAAACTGTTTTTT. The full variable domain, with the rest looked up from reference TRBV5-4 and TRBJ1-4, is ETGVTQSPTHLIKTRGQQVTLRCSSQSGHNTVSWYQQALGQGPQFIFQYYREEENGRGNFPPRFSGLQFPNYSSELNVNALELDDSALYLCASSFGGRTNEKLFFGSGTQLSVL.

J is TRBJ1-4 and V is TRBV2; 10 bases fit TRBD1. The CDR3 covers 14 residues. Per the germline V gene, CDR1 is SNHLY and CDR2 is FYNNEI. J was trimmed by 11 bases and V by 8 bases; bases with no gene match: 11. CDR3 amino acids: CASRRGQGREKLFF. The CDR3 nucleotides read TGTGCCAGCCGCCGGGGACAGGGGAGGGAGAAACTGTTTTTT.

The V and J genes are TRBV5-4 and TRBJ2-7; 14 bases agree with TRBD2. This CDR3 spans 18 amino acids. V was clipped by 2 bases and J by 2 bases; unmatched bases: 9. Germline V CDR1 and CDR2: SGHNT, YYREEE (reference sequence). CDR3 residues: CASSFFGTSGRRAYEQYF. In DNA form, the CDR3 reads TGTGCCAGCAGCTTTTTCGGGACTAGCGGGAGACGGGCCTACGAGCAGTACTTC.

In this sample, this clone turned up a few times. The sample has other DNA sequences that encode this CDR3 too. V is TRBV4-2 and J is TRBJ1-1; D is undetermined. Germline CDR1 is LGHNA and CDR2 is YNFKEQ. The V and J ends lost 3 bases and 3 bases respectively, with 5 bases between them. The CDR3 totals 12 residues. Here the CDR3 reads CASSQGDTEAFF. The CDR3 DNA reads TGTGCCAGCAGCCAGGGAGACACTGAAGCTTTCTTT.

This CDR3 is CASSPQLAVVGEQYF. In DNA, the CDR3 is TGTGCCAGCAGCCCCCAGTTGGCGGTAGTCGGAGAGCAGTACTTC. This chain connects TRBV9 to TRBJ2-7; D ambiguous. V shed 4 bases and J shed 7 bases, with 21 bases lying between them. Looked up from germline, CDR1 is SGDLS and CDR2 is YYNGEE. The CDR3 sequence is 15 residues long. Drawing the rest from reference TRBV9 and TRBJ2-7, the complete variable domain is DSGVTQTPKHLITATGQRVTLRCSPRSGDLSVYWYQQSLDQGLQFLIQYYNGEERAKGNILERFSAQQFPDLHSELNLSSLELGDSALYFCASSPQLAVVGEQYFGPGTRLTVT.

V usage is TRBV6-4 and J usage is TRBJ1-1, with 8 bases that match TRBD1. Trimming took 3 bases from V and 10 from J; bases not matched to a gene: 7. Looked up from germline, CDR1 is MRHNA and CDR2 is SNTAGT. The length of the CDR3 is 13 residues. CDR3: CASSERTGLGAFF. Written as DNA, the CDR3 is TGTGCCAGCAGTGAGAGGACAGGGCTTGGAGCTTTCTTT.

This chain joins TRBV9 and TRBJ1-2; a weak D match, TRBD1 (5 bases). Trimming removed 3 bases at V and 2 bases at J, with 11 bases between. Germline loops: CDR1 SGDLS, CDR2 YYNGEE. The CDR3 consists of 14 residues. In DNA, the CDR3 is TGTGCCAGCAGCGATCATGGGGGGAACTATGGCTACACCTTC. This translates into CASSDHGGNYGYTF.

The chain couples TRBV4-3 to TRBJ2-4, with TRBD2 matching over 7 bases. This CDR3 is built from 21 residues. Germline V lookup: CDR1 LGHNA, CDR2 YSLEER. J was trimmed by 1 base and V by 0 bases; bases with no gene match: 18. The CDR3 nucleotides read TGCGCCAGCAGCCAAGATCGGGCCCGGAGCGGGAACTGGGGGGCCAAAAACATTCAGTACTTC. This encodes CASSQDRARSGNWGAKNIQYF.

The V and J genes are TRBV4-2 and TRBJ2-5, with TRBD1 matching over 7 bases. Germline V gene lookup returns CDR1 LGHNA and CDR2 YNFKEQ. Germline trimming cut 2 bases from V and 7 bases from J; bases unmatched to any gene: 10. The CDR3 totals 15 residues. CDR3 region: CASSQKEGEGATQYF. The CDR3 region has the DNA TGTGCCAGCAGCCAAAAAGAGGGTGAGGGGGCGACCCAGTACTTC.

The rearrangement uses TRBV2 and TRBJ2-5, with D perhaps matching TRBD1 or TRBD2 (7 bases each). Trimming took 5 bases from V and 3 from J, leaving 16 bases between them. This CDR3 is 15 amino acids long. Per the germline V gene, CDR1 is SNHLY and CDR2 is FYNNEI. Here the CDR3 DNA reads TGTGCCAGCAGTCACCAGGGGGGGTACGAAGAGACCCAGTACTTC. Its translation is CASSHQGGYEETQYF.

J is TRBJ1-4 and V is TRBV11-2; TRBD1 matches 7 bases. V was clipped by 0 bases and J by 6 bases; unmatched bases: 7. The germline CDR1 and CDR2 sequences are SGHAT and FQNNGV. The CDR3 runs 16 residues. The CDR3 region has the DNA TGTGCCAGCAGCTTAGATCTAGACAGGGAGGATGAAAAACTGTTTTTT. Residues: CASSLDLDREDEKLFF.

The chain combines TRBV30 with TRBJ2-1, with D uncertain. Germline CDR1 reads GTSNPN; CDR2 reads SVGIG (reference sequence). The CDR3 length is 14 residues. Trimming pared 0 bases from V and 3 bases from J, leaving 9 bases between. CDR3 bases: TGTGCCTGGAGTGTGGGCGGCCTCTACAATGAGCAGTTCTTC. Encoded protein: CAWSVGGLYNEQFF.

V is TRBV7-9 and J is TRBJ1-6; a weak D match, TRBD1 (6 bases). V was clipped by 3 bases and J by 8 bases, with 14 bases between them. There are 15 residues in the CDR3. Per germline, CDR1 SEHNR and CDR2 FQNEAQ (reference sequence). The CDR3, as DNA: TGTGCCAGCAGCTTCCTCAGGGGCGAGGATTCACCCCTCCACTTT. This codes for CASSFLRGEDSPLHF.

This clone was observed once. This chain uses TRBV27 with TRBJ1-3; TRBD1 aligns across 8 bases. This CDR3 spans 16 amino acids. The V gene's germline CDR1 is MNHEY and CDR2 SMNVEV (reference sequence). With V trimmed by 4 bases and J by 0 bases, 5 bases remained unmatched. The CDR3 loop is CASSSRGQHSGNTIYF. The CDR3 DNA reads TGTGCCAGCAGTTCCAGGGGGCAACACTCTGGAAACACCATATATTTT.

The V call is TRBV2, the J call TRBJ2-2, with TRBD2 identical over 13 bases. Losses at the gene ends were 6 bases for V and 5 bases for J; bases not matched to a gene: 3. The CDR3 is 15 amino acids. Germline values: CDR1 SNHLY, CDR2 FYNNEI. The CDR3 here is CASRTGLAGTGELFF. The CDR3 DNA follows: TGTGCCAGCAGAACGGGACTAGCGGGGACCGGGGAGCTGTTTTTT.

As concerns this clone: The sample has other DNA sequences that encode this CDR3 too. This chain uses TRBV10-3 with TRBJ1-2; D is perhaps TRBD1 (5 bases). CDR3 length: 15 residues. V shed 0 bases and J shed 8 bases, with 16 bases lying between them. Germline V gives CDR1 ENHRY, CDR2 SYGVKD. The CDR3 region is CAISESWAGDRGYTF. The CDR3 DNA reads TGTGCCATCAGTGAGTCGTGGGCGGGGGATCGAGGCTACACCTTC.

This CDR3 is CASSMRPGGLNTEAFF. CDR3 coding DNA: TGTGCCAGTAGTATGAGGCCAGGGGGATTGAACACTGAAGCTTTCTTT. The V gene is TRBV19, the J gene TRBJ1-1; 7 nucleotides align to TRBD1. Germline CDR1 reads LNHDA; CDR2 reads SQIVND (reference sequence). The CDR3 is 16 residues long. V was clipped by 3 bases and J by 0 bases; unmatched bases: 7.